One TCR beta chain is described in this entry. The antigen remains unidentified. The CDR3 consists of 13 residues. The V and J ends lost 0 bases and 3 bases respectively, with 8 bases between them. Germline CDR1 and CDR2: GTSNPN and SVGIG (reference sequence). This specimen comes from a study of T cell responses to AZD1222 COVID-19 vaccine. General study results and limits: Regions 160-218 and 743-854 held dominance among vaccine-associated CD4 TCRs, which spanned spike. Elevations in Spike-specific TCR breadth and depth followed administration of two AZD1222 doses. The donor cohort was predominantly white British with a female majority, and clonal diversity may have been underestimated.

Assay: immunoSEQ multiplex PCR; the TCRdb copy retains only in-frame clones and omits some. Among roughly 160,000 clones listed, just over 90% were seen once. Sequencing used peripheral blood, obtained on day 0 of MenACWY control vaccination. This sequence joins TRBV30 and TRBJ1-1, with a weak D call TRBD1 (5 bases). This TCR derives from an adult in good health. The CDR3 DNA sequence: TGTGCCTGGAGTGTAATAGGGGACACTGAAGCTTTCTTT. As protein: CAWSVIGDTEAFF.